Listed below are T cell receptor beta chains from one sample, sequenced in a study of blood T cell repertoires in COVID-19. Generated by immunoSEQ multiplex PCR, the TCRdb table keeps only in-frame clones and is missing some. This sample carries over 120,000 clones, 80% to 90% of them seen once, and the ten largest clones take about a tenth. The sequencing sample was made of peripheral blood. Receptors were obtained from a man aged 55 to 70 with active or convalescent COVID-19. CDR3s include the opening cysteine and the closing phenylalanine or tryptophan. Each record gives: D gene, CDR3 length, clone size, J gene, V gene, CDR3 DNA, CDR3 protein. The D gene is left open where the match is weak. Some rows have no size entry. The others give once, few or many, or a class for an expanded clone.

- | 16 | - | TRBJ1-2 | TRBV19 | TGTGCCAGTAGCCTAACAGGCGGCAGCTCAATCTATGGCTACACCTTC | CASSLTGGSSIYGYTF
- | 15 | - | TRBJ2-1 | TRBV5-1 | TGCGCCAGCAGCTTGGAGGCTAGTCTTTCAAGTGAGCAGTTCTTC | CASSLEASLSSEQFF
- | 16 | - | TRBJ1-1 | TRBV11-3 | TGTGCCAGCAGACCGACGCAGGGGAAGGTTGGCACTGAAGCTTTCTTT | CASRPTQGKVGTEAFF
TRBD1 | 15 | - | TRBJ1-5 | TRBV10-2 | TGCGCCAGCAGTGATGACCGACAGGGCCGCGGGCCCCAGCATTTT | CASSDDRQGRGPQHF
TRBD1 | 15 | - | TRBJ1-2 | TRBV5-8 | TGTGCCAGCAGCTCGCAGACAGGGGGCGTCTATGGCTACACCTTC | CASSSQTGGVYGYTF
- | 15 | - | TRBJ2-3 | TRBV5-1 | TGCGCCAGCAGCTTTGGGAGCTCATACACAGATACGCAGTATTTT | CASSFGSSYTDTQYF
- | 12 | - | TRBJ1-2 | TRBV5-1 | TGCGCCAGCAGCCTGCAGGGGTATGGCTACACCTTC | CASSLQGYGYTF
- | 13 | - | TRBJ2-5 | TRBV5-1 | TGCGCCAGCAGCGTACAGGGTTCAGAGACCCAGTACTTC | CASSVQGSETQYF
- | 14 | - | TRBJ1-2 | TRBV27 | TGTGCCAGCAGACCATTGGACGGGGACTATGGCTACACCTTC | CASRPLDGDYGYTF
TRBD1 | 14 | - | TRBJ1-1 | TRBV29-1 | TGCAGCGGCCGACAGGGGGCTCAGGGCACTGAAGCTTTCTTT | CSGRQGAQGTEAFF
- | 16 | - | TRBJ2-3 | TRBV5-8 | TGTGCCAGCAGCCCCGGACTGCTACCTAGCACAGATACGCAGTATTTT | CASSPGLLPSTDTQYF
- | 14 | - | TRBJ2-2 | TRBV6-6 | TGTGCCAGCAGTTACTCGGACTTGATCGGGGAGCTGTTTTTT | CASSYSDLIGELFF
TRBD1 | 16 | - | TRBJ1-5 | TRBV19 | TGTGCCAGTAGTATAGGACAGGGGGCGTTCAATCAGCCCCAGCATTTT | CASSIGQGAFNQPQHF
TRBD1 | 16 | - | TRBJ1-1 | TRBV18 | TGTGCCAGCTCACGACGGACAGGGGGCCATGGAGCTGAAGCTTTCTTT | CASSRRTGGHGAEAFF
TRBD1 | 15 | - | TRBJ1-2 | TRBV18 | TGTGCCAGCTCATTACAGGGGACCGCTAACTATGGCTACACCTTC | CASSLQGTANYGYTF
- | 14 | - | TRBJ1-3 | TRBV11-2 | TGTGCCAGCGAACGGTGGTCCTCTGGAAACACCATATATTTT | CASERWSSGNTIYF
- | 16 | - | TRBJ1-6 | TRBV7-9 | TGTGCCAGCAGCTTAAGCGACCCAGAGAATAATTCACCCCTCCACTTT | CASSLSDPENNSPLHF
- | 15 | many | TRBJ1-2 | TRBV5-4 | TGTGCCAGCAGCTTGTCGGGGGGCCCCAACTATGGCTACACCTTC | CASSLSGGPNYGYTF
TRBD2 | 18 | - | TRBJ2-1 | TRBV19 | TGTGCCAGTAGTTCCGGGACTAGCGGGCGGCACTCCTACAATGAGCAGTTCTTC | CASSSGTSGRHSYNEQFF
TRBD1 | 15 | - | TRBJ1-4 | TRBV6-2/TRBV6-3 | TGTGCCAGCAGTGACGCAGGGACAGGTGGTGAAAAACTGTTTTTT | CASSDAGTGGEKLFF
- | 13 | once | TRBJ1-1 | TRBV30 | TGTGCCTGGAGTCTTTTAGGGGACACTGAAGCTTTCTTT | CAWSLLGDTEAFF
- | 17 | - | TRBJ1-3 | TRBV5-1 | TGCGCCAGCAGCTTGGCTTTGGACAGTGGCTCTGGAAACACCATATATTTT | CASSLALDSGSGNTIYF